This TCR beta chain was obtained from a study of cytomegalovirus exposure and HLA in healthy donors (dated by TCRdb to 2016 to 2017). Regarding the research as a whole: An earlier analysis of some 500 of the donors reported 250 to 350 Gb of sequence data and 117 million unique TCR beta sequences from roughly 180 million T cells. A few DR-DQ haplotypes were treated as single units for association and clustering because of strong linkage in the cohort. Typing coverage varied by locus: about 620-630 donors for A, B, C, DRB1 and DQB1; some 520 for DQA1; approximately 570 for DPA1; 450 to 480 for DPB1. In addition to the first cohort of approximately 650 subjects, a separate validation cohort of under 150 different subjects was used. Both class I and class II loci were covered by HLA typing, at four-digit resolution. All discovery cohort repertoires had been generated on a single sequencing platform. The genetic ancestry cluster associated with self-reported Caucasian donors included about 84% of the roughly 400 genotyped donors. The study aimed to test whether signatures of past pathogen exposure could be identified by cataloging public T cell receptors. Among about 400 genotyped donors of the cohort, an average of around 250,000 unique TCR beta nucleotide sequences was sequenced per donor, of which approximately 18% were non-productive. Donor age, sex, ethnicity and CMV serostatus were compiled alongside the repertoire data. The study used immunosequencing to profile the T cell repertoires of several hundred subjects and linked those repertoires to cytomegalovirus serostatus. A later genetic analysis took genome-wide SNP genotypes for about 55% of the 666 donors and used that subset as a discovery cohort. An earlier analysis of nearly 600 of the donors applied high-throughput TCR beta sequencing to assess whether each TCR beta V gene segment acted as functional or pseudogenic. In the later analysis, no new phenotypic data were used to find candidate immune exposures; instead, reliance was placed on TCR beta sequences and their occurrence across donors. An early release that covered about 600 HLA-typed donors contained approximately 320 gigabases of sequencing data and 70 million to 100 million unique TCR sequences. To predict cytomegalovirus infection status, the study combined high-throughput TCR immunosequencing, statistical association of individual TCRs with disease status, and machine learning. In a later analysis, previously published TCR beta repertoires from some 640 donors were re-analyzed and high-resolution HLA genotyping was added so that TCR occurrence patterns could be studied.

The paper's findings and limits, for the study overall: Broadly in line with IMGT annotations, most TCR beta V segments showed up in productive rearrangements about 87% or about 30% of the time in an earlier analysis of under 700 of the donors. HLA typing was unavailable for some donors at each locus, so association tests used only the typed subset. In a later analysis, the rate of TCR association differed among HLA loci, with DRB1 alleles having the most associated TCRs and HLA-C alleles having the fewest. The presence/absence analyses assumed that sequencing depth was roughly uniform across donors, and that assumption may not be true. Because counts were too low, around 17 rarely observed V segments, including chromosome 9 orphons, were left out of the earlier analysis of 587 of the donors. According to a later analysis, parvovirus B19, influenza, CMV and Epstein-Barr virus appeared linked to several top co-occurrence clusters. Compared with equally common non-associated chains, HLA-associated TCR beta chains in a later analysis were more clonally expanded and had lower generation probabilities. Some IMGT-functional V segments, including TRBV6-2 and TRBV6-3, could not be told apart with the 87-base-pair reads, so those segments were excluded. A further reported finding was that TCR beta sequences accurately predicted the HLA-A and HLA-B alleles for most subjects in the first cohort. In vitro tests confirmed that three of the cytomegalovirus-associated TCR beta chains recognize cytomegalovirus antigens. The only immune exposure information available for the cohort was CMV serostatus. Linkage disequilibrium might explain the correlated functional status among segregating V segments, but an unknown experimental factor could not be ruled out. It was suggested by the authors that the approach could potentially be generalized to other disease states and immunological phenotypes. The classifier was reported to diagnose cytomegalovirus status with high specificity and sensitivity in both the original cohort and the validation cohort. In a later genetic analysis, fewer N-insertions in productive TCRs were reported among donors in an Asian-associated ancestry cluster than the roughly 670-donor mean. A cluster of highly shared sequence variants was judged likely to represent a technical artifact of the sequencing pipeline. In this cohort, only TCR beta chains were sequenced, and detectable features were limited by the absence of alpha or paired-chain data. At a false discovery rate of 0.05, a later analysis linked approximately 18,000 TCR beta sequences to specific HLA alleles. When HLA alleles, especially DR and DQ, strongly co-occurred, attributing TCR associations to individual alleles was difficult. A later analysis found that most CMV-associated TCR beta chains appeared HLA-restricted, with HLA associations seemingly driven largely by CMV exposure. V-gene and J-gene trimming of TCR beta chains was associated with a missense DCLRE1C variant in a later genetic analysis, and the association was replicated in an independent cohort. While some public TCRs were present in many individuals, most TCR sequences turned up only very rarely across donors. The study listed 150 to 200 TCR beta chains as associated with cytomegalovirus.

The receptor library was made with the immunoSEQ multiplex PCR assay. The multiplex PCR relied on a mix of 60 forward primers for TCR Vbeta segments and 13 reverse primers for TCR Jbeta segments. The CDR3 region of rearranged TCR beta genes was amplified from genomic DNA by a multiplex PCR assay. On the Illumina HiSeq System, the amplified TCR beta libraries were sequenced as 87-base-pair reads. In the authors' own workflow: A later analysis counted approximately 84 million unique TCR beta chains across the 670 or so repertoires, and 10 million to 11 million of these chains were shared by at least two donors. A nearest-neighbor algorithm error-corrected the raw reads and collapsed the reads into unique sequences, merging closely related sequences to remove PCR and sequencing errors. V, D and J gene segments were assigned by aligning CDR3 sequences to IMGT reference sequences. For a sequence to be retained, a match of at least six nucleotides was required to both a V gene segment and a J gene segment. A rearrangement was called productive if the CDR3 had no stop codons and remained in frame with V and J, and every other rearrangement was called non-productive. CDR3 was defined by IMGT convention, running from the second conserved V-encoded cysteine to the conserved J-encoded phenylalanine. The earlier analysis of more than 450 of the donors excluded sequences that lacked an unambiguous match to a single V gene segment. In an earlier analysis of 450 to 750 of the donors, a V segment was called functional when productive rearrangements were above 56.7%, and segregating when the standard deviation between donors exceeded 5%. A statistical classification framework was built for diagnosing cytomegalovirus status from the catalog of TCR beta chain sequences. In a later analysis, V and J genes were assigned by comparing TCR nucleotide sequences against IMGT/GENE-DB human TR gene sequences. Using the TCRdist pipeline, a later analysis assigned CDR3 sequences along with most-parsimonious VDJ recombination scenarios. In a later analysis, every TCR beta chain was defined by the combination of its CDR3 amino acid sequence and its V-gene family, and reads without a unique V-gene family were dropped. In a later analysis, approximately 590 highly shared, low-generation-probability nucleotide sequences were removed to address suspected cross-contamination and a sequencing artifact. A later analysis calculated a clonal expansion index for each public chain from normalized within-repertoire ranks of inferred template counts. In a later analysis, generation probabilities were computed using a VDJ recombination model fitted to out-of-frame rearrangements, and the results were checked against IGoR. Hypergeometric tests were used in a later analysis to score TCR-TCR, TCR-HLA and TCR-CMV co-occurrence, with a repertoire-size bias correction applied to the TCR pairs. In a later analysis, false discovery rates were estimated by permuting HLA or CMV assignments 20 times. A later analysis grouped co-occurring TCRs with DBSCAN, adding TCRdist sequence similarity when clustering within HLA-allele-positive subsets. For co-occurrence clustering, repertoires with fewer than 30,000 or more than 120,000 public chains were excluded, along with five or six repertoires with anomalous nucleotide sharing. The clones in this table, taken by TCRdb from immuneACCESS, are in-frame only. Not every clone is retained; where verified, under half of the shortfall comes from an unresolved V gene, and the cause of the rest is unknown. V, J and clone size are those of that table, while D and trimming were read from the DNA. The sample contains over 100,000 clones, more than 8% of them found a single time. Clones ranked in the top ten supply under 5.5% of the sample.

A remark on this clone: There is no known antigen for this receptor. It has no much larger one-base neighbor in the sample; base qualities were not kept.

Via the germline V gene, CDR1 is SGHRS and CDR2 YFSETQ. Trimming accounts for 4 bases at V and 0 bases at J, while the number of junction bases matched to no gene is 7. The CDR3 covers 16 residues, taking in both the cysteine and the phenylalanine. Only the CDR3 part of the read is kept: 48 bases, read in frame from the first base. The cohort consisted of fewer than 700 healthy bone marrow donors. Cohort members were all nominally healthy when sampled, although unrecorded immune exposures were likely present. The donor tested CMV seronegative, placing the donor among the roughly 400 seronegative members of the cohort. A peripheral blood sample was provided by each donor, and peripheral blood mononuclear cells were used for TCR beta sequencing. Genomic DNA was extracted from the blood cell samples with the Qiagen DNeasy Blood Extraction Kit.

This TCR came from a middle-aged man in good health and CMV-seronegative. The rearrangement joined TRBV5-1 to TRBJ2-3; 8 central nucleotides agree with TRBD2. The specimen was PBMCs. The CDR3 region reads CASSPGRGASTDTQYF. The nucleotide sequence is TGCGCCAGCAGCCCCGGGAGGGGGGCCAGCACAGATACGCAGTATTTT. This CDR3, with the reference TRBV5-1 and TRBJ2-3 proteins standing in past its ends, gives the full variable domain KAGVTQTPRYLIKTRGQQVTLSCSPISGHRSVSWYQQTPGQGLQFLFEYFSETQRNKGNFPGRFSGRQFSNSRSEMNVSTLELGDSALYLCASSPGRGASTDTQYFGPGTRLTVL.